This T cell receptor (beta chain) was observed in a study of T cells expressing NK-cell markers (dated by TCRdb to about 2020). General notes on the study: In sorted CD3+CD56+NKG2C+, CD3+CD56+NKG2C- and CD3+CD56-NKG2C+ T-cell subsets from several donors, TCR beta-chain repertoires were profiled. Among the eight sequenced donors, seven were HCMV-seropositive and one was HCMV-seronegative. Randomly selected healthy volunteers, three men and five women, were used as the eight sequenced donors. The libraries were sequenced on Illumina HiSeq 2000/2500, MiSeq or NextSeq, producing 2 x 150 bp reads. What the study reported, not specific to this receptor: In 6 or 7 donors, the dominant CD3+CD56+NKG2C+ clonotypes ranked among the top 10 CD8+ clonotypes, making up about 1.0-8% of CD8+ T cells. Those dominant clonotypes were again the most abundant among CD3+CD56-NKG2C+ cells in a few donors, at roughly 28.3-65%. Whether the expanded NKG2C-expressing T cell clones were specific for HCMV antigens was left unclear.

HCMV-specific IgG was detected in serum with a commercial ELISA kit to determine HCMV serostatus. Ficoll density gradient centrifugation was used to isolate peripheral blood mononuclear cells from blood. This sample was sequenced with an Illumina HiSeq 2000. 5'RACE template switching, by which a universal primer site and unique molecular identifiers were added, was used to make TCR beta cDNA libraries. cDNA synthesis was primed from the TCR beta constant segment, followed by two successive PCR amplification steps. Processing in the source paper ran as follows. Reads were demultiplexed and grouped by UMI with MIGEC, and clonotypes were assembled and quantified with MiTCR. To exclude erroneous sequences, only TCR cDNA sequences supported by at least two reads were retained. The tcR package was used for downstream repertoire analysis, with clonotypes matched between fractions based on CDR3 nucleotide sequence plus V segment. VDJmatch was used to annotate antigen specificity against VDJdb, with one amino acid substitution in CDR3 allowed. The reads, reprocessed by TCRdb, yield one row per CDR3 protein sequence and no DNA. TCRdb assigned the V and J calls; the authors' analysis was not used. The sample's table covers about 390,000 distinct CDR3 sequences. About 10% of the sample rests with the top ten.

As for this clonotype: Its antigen target is currently unknown.

Source material: blood T cells: a sorted CD56 or NKG2C T cell subset, CD4+ or CD8+ T cells, or bulk PBMC T cells (not recorded which). This receptor was obtained from a woman in her forties or fifties in good health. Donor details come from another sample of the same person, matched by shared clones.

The encoded CDR3 is CSLPGTGLGNEQFF. Recombination connected TRBV29-1 to TRBJ2-1; the D call from TCRdb, TRBD1, cannot be confirmed without DNA. From cysteine to phenylalanine, the CDR3 is 14 amino acids long. Only the protein is available. CDR1 SQVTM and CDR2 ANQGSEA are derived from the germline V gene.